Listed below are T cell receptor beta chains from one sample, sequenced in a study of cytomegalovirus exposure and HLA in healthy donors. Measured with immunoSEQ multiplex PCR; TCRdb has only the in-frame clones, and not every one. The top ten clones hold 20% to 30% of a sample with about 80,000 clones, approximately 80% of them seen once. Sequences were obtained from PBMCs. These receptor sequences come from a woman aged 50 to 65 in good health and CMV-seropositive. The CDR3 runs from the conserved cysteine through the conserved F or W. A D gene is named only where the DNA matches it firmly. Clone size is not always given. Where it is, it says once, few, many or a class for expanded clones.

NA,15,TRBJ1-1,NA,TRBV5-4,CASTLGGPRRTEAFF,TGTGCCAGCACCCTGGGGGGACCCCGTCGCACTGAAGCTTTCTTT
NA,16,TRBJ2-6,NA,TRBV14,CASSPPGVSGANVLTF,TGTGCCAGCAGCCCGCCGGGGGTTTCTGGGGCCAACGTCCTGACTTTC
TRBD1,16,TRBJ2-7,once,TRBV9,CASSVAPGQGFYEQYF,TGTGCCAGCAGCGTAGCTCCTGGACAGGGGTTCTACGAGCAGTACTTC
TRBD1,14,TRBJ1-2,few,TRBV7-9,CASSPGTGDRGYTF,TGTGCCAGCAGCCCGGGGACAGGGGATCGGGGCTACACCTTC
NA,13,TRBJ1-1,once,TRBV5-1,CASSAQGNTEAFF,TGCGCCAGCAGCGCACAGGGGAACACTGAAGCTTTCTTT
NA,14,TRBJ2-3,NA,TRBV7-2,CVSSPPLDTDTQYF,TGTGTCAGCAGCCCCCCCCTAGACACAGATACGCAGTATTTT
NA,13,TRBJ2-7,NA,TRBV10-2,CASRGGGRDEQYF,TGCGCCAGCAGAGGGGGGGGAAGGGACGAGCAGTACTTC
TRBD1,15,TRBJ2-1,NA,TRBV5-6,CASSILDRVVNEQFF,TGTGCCAGCAGCATTCTGGACAGGGTTGTCAATGAGCAGTTCTTC
TRBD1,15,TRBJ1-2,NA,TRBV6-1,CASSERQGAGYGYTF,TGTGCCAGCAGTGAACGGCAGGGGGCTGGGTATGGCTACACCTTC
NA,19,TRBJ1-2,NA,TRBV4-1,CASSPELSPNHGEEGGYTF,TGCGCCAGCAGCCCCGAATTATCCCCAAACCATGGGGAAGAGGGTGGCTACACCTTC
TRBD2,15,TRBJ2-1,NA,TRBV2,CASRTSSGGGGEQFF,TGTGCCAGCAGGACATCTAGCGGGGGGGGTGGTGAGCAGTTCTTC
NA,12,TRBJ2-1,NA,TRBV29-1,CSVPGQGWEQFF,TGCAGCGTTCCCGGGCAGGGGTGGGAGCAGTTCTTC
TRBD1,15,TRBJ2-7,NA,TRBV7-8,CASSLVQGAPSEQYF,TGTGCCAGCAGCTTAGTCCAGGGGGCGCCGAGCGAGCAGTACTTC
NA,14,TRBJ2-2,few,TRBV7-9,CASSLRQQTGELFF,TGTGCCAGCAGCTTGCGACAGCAAACCGGGGAGCTGTTTTTT
NA,16,TRBJ1-1,NA,TRBV19,CASSVTGSGKNTEAFF,TGTGCCAGTAGTGTTACAGGGTCCGGGAAGAACACTGAAGCTTTCTTT
TRBD1,14,TRBJ1-5,NA,TRBV5-1,CASSYGQGDQPQHF,TGCGCCAGCAGTTACGGACAGGGAGATCAGCCCCAGCATTTT
NA,14,TRBJ1-6,NA,TRBV5-1,CASSATGLGSPLHF,TGCGCCAGCAGCGCTACCGGGTTAGGTTCACCCCTCCACTTT
TRBD2,15,TRBJ2-5,NA,TRBV14,CASSPGLAGVETQYF,TGTGCCAGCAGCCCAGGACTAGCGGGGGTGGAGACCCAGTACTTC
NA,15,TRBJ1-1,few,TRBV11-2,CASSLLRVGNTEAFF,TGTGCCAGCAGTTTGCTGAGGGTGGGGAACACTGAAGCTTTCTTT
NA,16,TRBJ1-2,once,TRBV7-8,CASSLGSGGADYGYTF,TGTGCCAGCAGCTTAGGATCGGGGGGCGCCGACTATGGCTACACCTTC
TRBD2,18,TRBJ2-3,NA,TRBV10-2,CASSELRLAGRRTDTQYF,TGCGCCAGCAGTGAACTTCGACTAGCCGGGCGAAGGACAGATACGCAGTATTTT
TRBD2,15,TRBJ2-5,NA,TRBV11-3,CASSLDASGGETQYF,TGTGCCAGCAGCTTAGACGCTAGCGGGGGCGAGACCCAGTACTTC